Here is one TCR beta chain with its context. No antigen is known for it. The data stem from a study of brain T cells in children with intractable seizures. V was pared by 4 bases and J by 0 bases, with 8 bases of the junction left unmatched. Per germline, CDR1 SGHTS and CDR2 YDEGEE. The CDR3 runs 16 residues. Data came from immunoSEQ multiplex PCR; TCRdb stores just in-frame clones and leaves some out. The table records about 320,000 clones, nearly 95% of them present only once. The study's findings and limits: Absence of clones before surgery may stem from lower sequencing depth. Viral specificity was inferred only from CDR3 similarity; HCMV serostatus was unknown.

The time point denotes: blood from clinic visit 5 months post-surgery; TSC patient then seizure free. The sequenced cases were selected for having the highest brain T cell transcript signatures. Patients received at least one anti-epileptic drug before surgery. Material: peripheral blood, obtained less than 6 months after surgery. V usage is TRBV5-8 and J usage is TRBJ1-1; 8 bases map to TRBD1. The receptor was derived from a boy in the first two years of life with tuberous sclerosis and intractable seizures. The DNA for the CDR3 is TGTGCCAGCAGCCAGAGGACAGGGTTAATGAACACTGAAGCTTTCTTT. Its translation is CASSQRTGLMNTEAFF.